Listed below are T cell receptor beta chains from one sample, sequenced in a study of shared clonotypes between healthy human individuals. Method: immunoSEQ multiplex PCR; TCRdb's copy keeps in-frame clones and lacks some. The profile shows hundreds of thousands of clones, roughly 80% of them singletons. The sample comprised PBMCs. Receptor source: a woman aged 40 to 50 in good health. Some clones in this sample may be carry-over from other donors' samples. The CDR3 runs from the conserved cysteine through the conserved F or W. A D gene is named only where the DNA matches it firmly. Not every row has a clone size; where given, it reads once, few, many or a size class.

d_gene: .
v_gene: TRBV6-1
j_gene: TRBJ1-1
abundance: .
CDR3aa: CASSSGSGEAFF
CDR3nt: TGTGCCAGCAGTTCCGGGAGCGGGGAAGCTTTCTTT

d_gene: .
v_gene: TRBV21-1
j_gene: TRBJ1-1
abundance: many
CDR3aa: CASIFDRGQVMNTEAFF
CDR3nt: TGTGCCAGCATCTTCGACAGGGGGCAGGTTATGAACACTGAAGCTTTCTTT

d_gene: .
v_gene: TRBV2
j_gene: TRBJ1-1
abundance: .
CDR3aa: CASRLEQGLNTEAFF
CDR3nt: TGTGCCAGCAGATTAGAACAGGGTTTGAACACTGAAGCTTTCTTT

d_gene: .
v_gene: TRBV2
j_gene: TRBJ2-3
abundance: .
CDR3aa: CASSDGQGLVKDTQYF
CDR3nt: TGTGCCAGCAGTGACGGACAGGGACTAGTTAAAGATACGCAGTATTTT

d_gene: TRBD2
v_gene: TRBV5-4
j_gene: TRBJ2-5
abundance: .
CDR3aa: CASSAGTSGVQETQYF
CDR3nt: TGTGCCAGCAGCGCCGGGACTAGCGGGGTTCAAGAGACCCAGTACTTC

d_gene: .
v_gene: TRBV7-7
j_gene: TRBJ2-7
abundance: few
CDR3aa: CASSFRGTDEQYF
CDR3nt: TGTGCCAGCAGCTTCAGGGGAACGGACGAGCAGTACTTC

d_gene: TRBD2
v_gene: TRBV19
j_gene: TRBJ2-5
abundance: .
CDR3aa: CASSGHSGSETQYF
CDR3nt: TGTGCCAGTAGTGGGCATAGCGGGAGTGAGACCCAGTACTTC

d_gene: TRBD2
v_gene: TRBV4-2
j_gene: TRBJ2-1
abundance: .
CDR3aa: CASSRRLAGNEQFF
CDR3nt: TGTGCCAGCAGCCGACGACTAGCGGGAAATGAGCAGTTCTTC

d_gene: .
v_gene: TRBV19
j_gene: TRBJ1-2
abundance: .
CDR3aa: CASSISREEGYTF
CDR3nt: TGTGCCAGTAGTATCTCTAGGGAAGAAGGCTACACCTTC

d_gene: .
v_gene: TRBV21-1
j_gene: TRBJ2-7
abundance: .
CDR3aa: CASSLTVSGQGRTYEQYF
CDR3nt: TGTGCCAGCAGCCTAACGGTTTCCGGACAGGGTAGGACCTACGAGCAGTACTTC

d_gene: .
v_gene: TRBV5-4
j_gene: TRBJ2-6
abundance: once
CDR3aa: CASTQGGAGANVLTF
CDR3nt: TGTGCCAGCACGCAGGGGGGGGCTGGGGCCAACGTCCTGACTTTC

d_gene: .
v_gene: TRBV6-5
j_gene: TRBJ2-7
abundance: .
CDR3aa: CASSRDGRRYEQYF
CDR3nt: TGTGCCAGCAGCCGCGACGGGAGACGATACGAGCAGTACTTC

d_gene: .
v_gene: TRBV18
j_gene: TRBJ1-1
abundance: many
CDR3aa: CASSPLPTGITEAFF
CDR3nt: TGTGCCAGCTCACCACTACCGACAGGTATCACTGAAGCTTTCTTT

d_gene: .
v_gene: TRBV5-4
j_gene: TRBJ2-2
abundance: many
CDR3aa: CASSLKGHTGELFF
CDR3nt: TGTGCCAGCAGCTTGAAAGGGCACACCGGGGAGCTGTTTTTT

d_gene: TRBD1
v_gene: TRBV28
j_gene: TRBJ1-1
abundance: .
CDR3aa: CASQTGRHTEAFF
CDR3nt: TGTGCCAGCCAGACAGGGCGACACACTGAAGCTTTCTTT

d_gene: .
v_gene: TRBV18
j_gene: TRBJ2-2
abundance: once
CDR3aa: CASQGDINTGELFF
CDR3nt: TGTGCCAGCCAAGGGGACATCAACACCGGGGAGCTGTTTTTT

d_gene: TRBD1
v_gene: TRBV6-5
j_gene: TRBJ2-7
abundance: .
CDR3aa: CASNTGGASEHEQYF
CDR3nt: TGTGCCAGCAATACAGGGGGCGCATCAGAGCACGAGCAGTACTTC

d_gene: .
v_gene: TRBV10-3
j_gene: TRBJ2-4
abundance: .
CDR3aa: CAISEKKGNIQYF
CDR3nt: TGTGCCATCAGTGAGAAGAAGGGAAACATTCAGTACTTC

d_gene: .
v_gene: TRBV7-9
j_gene: TRBJ2-2
abundance: .
CDR3aa: CASSADLGELFF
CDR3nt: TGTGCCAGCAGCGCCGACTTGGGGGAGCTGTTTTTT

d_gene: TRBD2
v_gene: TRBV7-2
j_gene: TRBJ2-1
abundance: once
CDR3aa: CASSFGTSGPRAGNEQFF
CDR3nt: TGTGCCAGCAGCTTTGGGACTAGCGGGCCAAGGGCCGGCAATGAGCAGTTCTTC

d_gene: TRBD1
v_gene: TRBV7-6
j_gene: TRBJ2-2
abundance: .
CDR3aa: CASSLGPGTGPSNTGELFF
CDR3nt: TGTGCCAGCAGCCTTGGTCCCGGGACAGGGCCATCGAACACCGGGGAGCTGTTTTTT

d_gene: .
v_gene: TRBV11-2
j_gene: TRBJ2-3
abundance: once
CDR3aa: CASSSAALSTDTQYF
CDR3nt: TGTGCCAGCAGCTCAGCGGCCCTTAGCACAGATACGCAGTATTTT

d_gene: .
v_gene: TRBV11-3
j_gene: TRBJ2-1
abundance: few
CDR3aa: CASSLEGASYNEQFF
CDR3nt: TGTGCCAGCAGCTTAGAGGGAGCTTCCTACAATGAGCAGTTCTTC

d_gene: TRBD1
v_gene: TRBV10-3
j_gene: TRBJ1-2
abundance: once
CDR3aa: CAIRGGQGAGGYTF
CDR3nt: TGTGCCATCAGGGGGGGACAGGGCGCCGGTGGCTACACCTTC

d_gene: .
v_gene: TRBV11-2
j_gene: TRBJ2-2
abundance: .
CDR3aa: CASSSQVAGELFF
CDR3nt: TGTGCCAGCAGCTCCCAAGTGGCCGGGGAGCTGTTTTTT

d_gene: .
v_gene: TRBV9
j_gene: TRBJ1-1
abundance: many
CDR3aa: CASSVGGAVNTEAFF
CDR3nt: TGTGCCAGCAGCGTAGGGGGAGCGGTGAACACTGAAGCTTTCTTT

d_gene: .
v_gene: TRBV5-6
j_gene: TRBJ2-4
abundance: .
CDR3aa: CASSPLGRAKNIQYF
CDR3nt: TGTGCCAGCAGCCCTCTGGGGAGGGCCAAAAACATTCAGTACTTC

d_gene: .
v_gene: TRBV30
j_gene: TRBJ1-5
abundance: .
CDR3aa: CAWSVTRDQPQHF
CDR3nt: TGTGCCTGGAGTGTAACCCGAGATCAGCCCCAGCATTTT

d_gene: .
v_gene: TRBV14
j_gene: TRBJ2-5
abundance: .
CDR3aa: CASSQDPMDETQYF
CDR3nt: TGTGCCAGCAGCCAAGACCCTATGGATGAGACCCAGTACTTC

d_gene: .
v_gene: TRBV30
j_gene: TRBJ1-1
abundance: .
CDR3aa: CAWTWQNTEAFF
CDR3nt: TGTGCCTGGACGTGGCAGAACACTGAAGCTTTCTTT

d_gene: .
v_gene: TRBV18
j_gene: TRBJ1-4
abundance: .
CDR3aa: CASSLGAAEGEKLFF
CDR3nt: TGTGCCAGCTCACTTGGAGCAGCCGAGGGTGAAAAACTGTTTTTT

d_gene: .
v_gene: TRBV19
j_gene: TRBJ2-2
abundance: .
CDR3aa: CASSTPGETGELFF
CDR3nt: TGTGCCAGTTCGACCCCAGGGGAAACCGGGGAGCTGTTTTTT

d_gene: .
v_gene: TRBV5-6
j_gene: TRBJ2-1
abundance: .
CDR3aa: CASSYHGLGWYNEQFF
CDR3nt: TGTGCCAGCAGCTATCACGGGCTGGGGTGGTACAATGAGCAGTTCTTC

d_gene: .
v_gene: TRBV2
j_gene: TRBJ1-5
abundance: .
CDR3aa: CASSGGGPNNQPQHF
CDR3nt: TGTGCCAGCAGTGGGGGGGGGCCTAACAATCAGCCCCAGCATTTT

d_gene: TRBD2
v_gene: TRBV29-1
j_gene: TRBJ2-3
abundance: .
CDR3aa: CSAGLFSGRTDTQYF
CDR3nt: TGCAGCGCCGGCTTGTTTAGCGGGAGAACAGATACGCAGTATTTT

d_gene: .
v_gene: TRBV7-9
j_gene: TRBJ2-2
abundance: .
CDR3aa: CASSLVTLGELFF
CDR3nt: TGTGCCAGCAGCTTAGTTACGCTCGGGGAGCTGTTTTTT

d_gene: TRBD2
v_gene: TRBV30
j_gene: TRBJ2-7
abundance: .
CDR3aa: CAWALTSGYEQYF
CDR3nt: TGTGCCTGGGCCCTGACTAGCGGCTACGAGCAGTACTTC

d_gene: .
v_gene: TRBV28
j_gene: TRBJ1-4
abundance: .
CDR3aa: CASSLRGINEKLFF
CDR3nt: TGTGCCAGCAGTCTGAGGGGGATTAATGAAAAACTGTTTTTT

d_gene: .
v_gene: TRBV5-6
j_gene: TRBJ2-7
abundance: .
CDR3aa: CASSFPSVGGSEQYF
CDR3nt: TGTGCCAGCAGCTTCCCCTCGGTTGGGGGCTCCGAGCAGTACTTC

d_gene: TRBD2
v_gene: TRBV5-4
j_gene: TRBJ2-2
abundance: .
CDR3aa: CASSLVASGINTGELFF
CDR3nt: TGTGCCAGCAGCTTGGTAGCTAGCGGGATAAACACCGGGGAGCTGTTTTTT

d_gene: TRBD2
v_gene: TRBV5-1
j_gene: TRBJ2-1
abundance: .
CDR3aa: CASSLLGEGYNEQFF
CDR3nt: TGCGCCAGCAGCTTGTTGGGGGAGGGTTACAATGAGCAGTTCTTC

d_gene: .
v_gene: TRBV6-4
j_gene: TRBJ2-3
abundance: .
CDR3aa: CASSLEVTDTQYF
CDR3nt: TGTGCCAGCAGCCTCGAGGTAACAGATACGCAGTATTTT

d_gene: .
v_gene: TRBV28
j_gene: TRBJ2-1
abundance: .
CDR3aa: CASSRSGHPLGNEQFF
CDR3nt: TGTGCCAGCAGCAGATCCGGCCACCCCCTAGGCAATGAGCAGTTCTTC

d_gene: .
v_gene: TRBV21-1
j_gene: TRBJ2-7
abundance: .
CDR3aa: CASSTSSGRGLDEQYF
CDR3nt: TGTGCCAGCAGCACCTCTAGCGGGAGAGGTTTAGACGAGCAGTACTTC

d_gene: .
v_gene: TRBV15
j_gene: TRBJ1-2
abundance: .
CDR3aa: CATSRDGRYYGYTF
CDR3nt: TGTGCCACCAGCAGAGATGGGAGGTACTATGGCTACACCTTC

d_gene: TRBD2
v_gene: TRBV28
j_gene: TRBJ2-1
abundance: .
CDR3aa: CASSPPLAGVYEQFF
CDR3nt: TGTGCCAGCAGTCCTCCACTAGCGGGAGTCTATGAGCAGTTCTTC

d_gene: .
v_gene: TRBV5-6
j_gene: TRBJ1-2
abundance: many
CDR3aa: CASSLRGGYTF
CDR3nt: TGTGCCAGCAGCCTCCGGGGGGGCTACACCTTC

d_gene: .
v_gene: TRBV28
j_gene: TRBJ2-3
abundance: .
CDR3aa: CASSHRTDLRDTQYF
CDR3nt: TGTGCCAGCAGTCACCGGACAGATTTAAGAGATACGCAGTATTTT

d_gene: TRBD1
v_gene: TRBV5-1
j_gene: TRBJ1-5
abundance: .
CDR3aa: CASSLGTGPQGTQHF
CDR3nt: TGCGCCAGCAGCTTAGGGACAGGTCCCCAAGGGACCCAGCATTTT

d_gene: .
v_gene: TRBV11-2
j_gene: TRBJ2-2
abundance: .
CDR3aa: CASSNGRDGTGELFF
CDR3nt: TGTGCCAGCAGCAACGGGCGGGATGGCACCGGGGAGCTGTTTTTT

d_gene: TRBD2
v_gene: TRBV4-1
j_gene: TRBJ2-3
abundance: .
CDR3aa: CASSHQGASGETDTQYF
CDR3nt: TGCGCCAGCAGCCACCAAGGGGCTAGCGGGGAAACAGATACGCAGTATTTT

d_gene: TRBD2
v_gene: TRBV4-1
j_gene: TRBJ2-7
abundance: .
CDR3aa: CASSHPRTSGGDEQYF
CDR3nt: TGCGCCAGCAGCCACCCCCGGACTAGCGGGGGCGACGAGCAGTACTTC

d_gene: .
v_gene: TRBV19
j_gene: TRBJ1-3
abundance: .
CDR3aa: CASSSPGTPSSGNTIYF
CDR3nt: TGTGCCAGTAGTTCCCCCGGGACACCGAGCTCTGGAAACACCATATATTTT

d_gene: .
v_gene: TRBV7-8
j_gene: TRBJ2-2
abundance: .
CDR3aa: CASSFVLQGSEELFF
CDR3nt: TGTGCCAGCAGCTTTGTTCTTCAGGGGTCGGAGGAGCTGTTTTTT

d_gene: .
v_gene: TRBV5-1
j_gene: TRBJ2-1
abundance: .
CDR3aa: CASSLGFTGYNEQFF
CDR3nt: TGCGCCAGCAGCTTGGGATTCACCGGGTACAATGAGCAGTTCTTC

d_gene: TRBD1
v_gene: TRBV28
j_gene: TRBJ2-5
abundance: .
CDR3aa: CASKGQGMETQYF
CDR3nt: TGTGCCAGCAAGGGACAGGGGATGGAGACCCAGTACTTC

d_gene: .
v_gene: TRBV29-1
j_gene: TRBJ1-1
abundance: .
CDR3aa: CSVTGRGAEAFF
CDR3nt: TGCAGCGTAACAGGGAGGGGAGCTGAAGCTTTCTTT

d_gene: .
v_gene: TRBV6-6
j_gene: TRBJ1-5
abundance: .
CDR3aa: CASRSEGLDQPQHF
CDR3nt: TGTGCCAGCAGATCGGAAGGGCTAGATCAGCCCCAGCATTTT

d_gene: .
v_gene: TRBV25-1
j_gene: TRBJ2-7
abundance: .
CDR3aa: CASSEPGPLYEQYF
CDR3nt: TGTGCCAGCAGTGAACCGGGACCACTCTACGAGCAGTACTTC

d_gene: .
v_gene: TRBV10-3
j_gene: TRBJ2-5
abundance: few
CDR3aa: CAISSSEETQYF
CDR3nt: TGTGCCATCTCGTCTAGCGAAGAGACCCAGTACTTC